These 18 T cell receptor beta chains were all obtained from the same sample, sequenced in a study of blood T cell repertoires in COVID-19. Some clones are missing from TCRdb's copy, which holds only in-frame ones; the method was immunoSEQ multiplex PCR. The sample records 100,000 to 120,000 clones, 81% being singletons. Sequenced material: peripheral blood. All receptors derive from a man older than 75 with acute or convalescent COVID-19.

The V and J genes are TRBV2 and TRBJ1-4; possibly TRBD1 for D (5 bases). The ends were cut back, 3 bases at V and 5 bases at J, with 7 bases in the middle. This CDR3 comprises 13 residues. Germline V lookup: CDR1 SNHLY, CDR2 FYNNEI. CDR3 amino acids: CASSDRENEKLFF. As DNA, the CDR3 is TGTGCCAGCAGTGACAGGGAAAATGAAAAACTGTTTTTT.

Note on this clone: Different DNA sequences within this sample yield the same CDR3. The V call is TRBV5-1, the J call TRBJ2-7, with TRBD1 matching over 9 bases. Germline V gene lookup returns CDR1 SGHRS and CDR2 YFSETQ. The CDR3 runs 14 residues. V was clipped by 3 bases and J by 3 bases; unmatched bases: 4. DNA of the CDR3: TGCGCCAGCAGCTCCGGGACAGGGATCTACGAGCAGTACTTC. Encoded protein: CASSSGTGIYEQYF. Looking up the rest from reference TRBV5-1 and TRBJ2-7 gives the full variable domain: KAGVTQTPRYLIKTRGQQVTLSCSPISGHRSVSWYQQTPGQGLQFLFEYFSETQRNKGNFPGRFSGRQFSNSRSEMNVSTLELGDSALYLCASSSGTGIYEQYFGPGTRLTVT.

A word on this clone: This CDR3 is also generated by other DNA sequences in the sample. This chain links TRBV28 with TRBJ1-5, with D possibly being TRBD1 (6 bases). Trimming cost V 2 bases and J 1 base, with 9 bases left between them. The CDR3 spans 15 residues. The germline V gene has CDR1 MDHEN and CDR2 SYDVKM. The CDR3 is CASSLGGTSNQPQHF. The CDR3 nucleotides are TGTGCCAGCAGTTTAGGGGGCACGAGCAATCAGCCCCAGCATTTT. Full variable domain (missing parts from reference TRBV28 and TRBJ1-5): DVKVTQSSRYLVKRTGEKVFLECVQDMDHENMFWYRQDPGLGLRLIYFSYDVKMKEKGDIPEGYSVSREKKERFSLILESASTNQTSMYLCASSLGGTSNQPQHFGDGTRLSIL.

CDR3 residues: CASSPGTVSTDTQYF. The CDR3 nucleotides read TGTGCCAGCTCACCTGGGACAGTTTCCACAGATACGCAGTATTTT. This chain connects TRBV18 to TRBJ2-3; 7 nucleotides line up with TRBD1. This CDR3 contains 15 residues. Germline V gene sequence: CDR1 KGHSH, CDR2 LQKENI. J gave up 2 bases and V 3 bases, and 5 bases lay outside the gene matches.

This clone was picked up a small number of times. The chain joins TRBV4-3 to TRBJ2-2, with D uncertain. Deletions cut 4 bases from V and 7 bases from J, with 13 bases between. This CDR3 comprises 14 residues. Germline V CDR1 and CDR2: LGHNA, YSLEER. The chain's CDR3 is CASSLSNPRGELFF. The CDR3 DNA sequence: TGCGCCAGCAGCCTAAGCAATCCTCGCGGGGAGCTGTTTTTT.

This rearrangement joins TRBV2 to TRBJ2-3; 9 nucleotides line up with TRBD1. This CDR3 region has 16 residues. After removal of 8 bases from V and 1 base from J, the junction contained 10 bases not matched to a gene. Germline V gene lookup returns CDR1 SNHLY and CDR2 FYNNEI. The chain's CDR3 is CASGGGGQGRTDTQYF. CDR3 coding DNA: TGTGCCAGCGGGGGAGGGGGACAGGGACGCACAGATACGCAGTATTTT.

This chain uses TRBV7-9 with TRBJ2-3; 8 bases are shared with TRBD1. This CDR3 has 15 residues. Germline loops: CDR1 SEHNR, CDR2 FQNEAQ (reference sequence). With V trimmed by 3 bases and J by 2 bases, 4 bases remained unmatched. CDR3 DNA sequence: TGTGCCAGCAGCTTTGGGACAGGCATCACAGATACGCAGTATTTT. Protein product: CASSFGTGITDTQYF. Supplemented by reference TRBV7-9 and TRBJ2-3, the full variable domain reads DTGVSQNPRHKITKRGQNVTFRCDPISEHNRLYWYRQTLGQGPEFLTYFQNEAQLEKSRLLSDRFSAERPKGSFSTLEIQRTEQGDSAMYLCASSFGTGITDTQYFGPGTRLTVL.

This clone was detected only once. This chain links TRBV7-2 with TRBJ1-1, with 10 bases lining up with TRBD1. After removal of 5 bases from V and 3 bases from J, the junction contained 6 bases not matched to a gene. CDR3 length: 15 amino acids. The germline V gene encodes CDR1 SGHTA and CDR2 FQGNSA. The CDR3 DNA is TGTGCCAGCAGCCCAGACAGGGGGCGCGACACTGAAGCTTTCTTT. Residues: CASSPDRGRDTEAFF.

J is TRBJ1-4 and V is TRBV4-1; 7 nucleotides agree with TRBD1. V was clipped by 6 bases and J by 5 bases; unmatched bases: 6. This CDR3 comprises 14 residues. CDR1 is MGHRA, CDR2 YSYEKL, per germline. CDR3 in DNA: TGCGCCAGCAGACAACAGGGGCGGAATGAAAAACTGTTTTTT. It yields the protein CASRQQGRNEKLFF.

The chain employs TRBV7-9 and TRBJ1-2; D perhaps matches TRBD1 (5 bases). The CDR3 length is 15 residues. From germline, CDR1 is SEHNR and CDR2 FQNEAQ (reference sequence). Trimming took 5 bases from V and 3 from J, leaving 16 bases between them. In DNA form, the CDR3 reads TGTGCCAGCAGCCCCTGGGGGGGAGAAGACTATGGCTACACCTTC. It encodes CASSPWGGEDYGYTF. The full variable domain, completed using reference TRBV7-9 and TRBJ1-2, is DTGVSQNPRHKITKRGQNVTFRCDPISEHNRLYWYRQTLGQGPEFLTYFQNEAQLEKSRLLSDRFSAERPKGSFSTLEIQRTEQGDSAMYLCASSPWGGEDYGYTFGSGTRLTVV.

This chain joins TRBV11-1 and TRBJ2-7; 13 positions agree with TRBD2. The germline V gene encodes CDR1 SGHAT and CDR2 FQDESV (reference sequence). This CDR3 region has 16 residues. V lost 4 bases to trimming and J lost 3 bases; unmatched junction nucleotides: 6. In DNA form, the CDR3 reads TGTGCCAGCAGCTCGCCGGGACTAGCGGGACTCTACGAGCAGTACTTC. It specifies CASSSPGLAGLYEQYF.

The chain employs TRBV28 and TRBJ1-2; no clear D. CDR3 size: 13 residues. With 6 bases removed from V and 1 base from J, the gap between germline ends came to 9 bases. Per the germline V gene, CDR1 is MDHEN and CDR2 is SYDVKM. DNA of the CDR3: TGTGCCAGCAGAGGAGGCTTTAACTATGGCTACACCTTC. Translation gives CASRGGFNYGYTF.

This clone was seen only a few times. The gene calls are TRBV28 and TRBJ2-3; 8 bases are shared with TRBD1. The CDR3 has 14 residues. Unmatched junction bases numbered 5, after V lost 4 bases and J lost 5 bases. The germline CDR1 and CDR2 sequences are MDHEN and SYDVKM. CDR3 region: CASSSGQGQDTQYF. The CDR3 DNA is TGTGCCAGCAGTTCCGGACAGGGACAAGATACGCAGTATTTT.

V gene TRBV12-5 combines with J gene TRBJ2-1, with D hard to call. The CDR3 totals 11 residues. Germline CDR1 is LGHNT and CDR2 is FRNRAP. Trimming cost V 6 bases and J 4 bases, with 4 bases left between them. The CDR3 nucleotides are TGTGCTAGTGGAGAGTACAATGAGCAGTTCTTC. This sequence encodes CASGEYNEQFF.

The rearrangement joins TRBV28 to TRBJ1-2; weak D call: TRBD1 (6 bases). Between the trimmed V and J ends, which lost 2 bases and 4 bases, there was a span of 17 bases. CDR3 length: 16 residues. The germline gives CDR1 MDHEN, CDR2 SYDVKM. The CDR3 region is CASSLPGTTSSYGYTF. CDR3 in DNA: TGTGCCAGCAGTTTACCCGGGACAACGTCCTCCTATGGCTACACCTTC.

The chain recombines TRBV29-1 with TRBJ2-2, with 9 bases that match TRBD1. Germline-derived CDR1 and CDR2 are SQVTM and ANQGSEA. V gave up 6 bases and J gave up 5 bases; unmatched junction bases: 7. The CDR3 spans 14 residues. The CDR3: CSVGGQGVTGELFF. The CDR3 DNA is TGCAGCGTCGGGGGACAGGGCGTGACCGGGGAGCTGTTTTTT.

V and J are TRBV5-1 and TRBJ1-1; 9 nucleotides match TRBD1. The CDR3 contains 14 residues. CDR1 is SGHRS and CDR2 is YFSETQ in the germline V gene. With 0 bases clipped from V and 8 bases from J, the junction kept 5 bases outside the gene matches. The CDR3 reads CASSLATGGPEAFF. The CDR3 nucleotides read TGCGCCAGCAGCTTGGCTACAGGGGGCCCGGAAGCTTTCTTT. Based on the CDR3 plus reference TRBV5-1 and TRBJ1-1, the full variable domain is KAGVTQTPRYLIKTRGQQVTLSCSPISGHRSVSWYQQTPGQGLQFLFEYFSETQRNKGNFPGRFSGRQFSNSRSEMNVSTLELGDSALYLCASSLATGGPEAFFGQGTRLTVV.

The CDR3 region is CASSLSPGGDVMTEAFF. For the CDR3, the DNA is TGTGCCAGCAGCTTATCTCCTGGGGGCGATGTGATGACTGAAGCTTTCTTT. The rearrangement uses TRBV5-5 and TRBJ1-1; D may be TRBD1 (6 bases). Trimming left V 2 bases short and J 5 bases short, with 22 bases between. The CDR3 totals 17 residues. Germline V CDR1 and CDR2: SGHKS, YYEKEE (reference sequence).